A single sample is the source of the 13 T cell receptor beta chains below, sequenced in a study of CD8+CD57+ T cells in acquired aplastic anemia listed by TCRdb under 2018. Instrument used: Illumina HiSeq 2000. Genomic DNA was used as template for profiling of TCR beta VDJ combinations and CDR3 sequences. TCRdb redid the processing of the public reads, applying fastp at Q25 and MiXCR, and retained in-frame beta chains. CDR3 protein duplicates are merged, each entry listing the most common genes and DNA. The sample includes under 150,000 distinct CDR3 sequences, with less than 45% observed a single time. Of the sample, almost 8.5% is held by the ten largest clones. Sequencing used sorted CD4+, CD8+, or CD8+CD57+ T cells (not recorded which) from PBMCs. The receptors here all came from a human donor in good health, serving as a control.

A note on this clonotype: Being one base from a much bigger clone, this may be a read error. The V gene is TRBV4-1, the J gene TRBJ2-3; D not resolved. The CDR3 runs 13 residues. Looked up from germline, CDR1 is MGHRA and CDR2 is YSYEKL. The CDR3 here is CASGQDIQNTQYF. The DNA for the CDR3 is TGCGCCAGCGGCCAAGACATTCAGAATACGCAGTATTTT.

The chain uses TRBV19 and TRBJ2-5; D possibly matches TRBD1 or TRBD2 (6 bases each). Germline-derived CDR1 and CDR2 are LNHDA and SQIVND (reference sequence). With 5 bases removed from V and 7 bases from J, the gap between germline ends came to 20 bases. There are 15 residues in the CDR3. This chain's CDR3 is CASSVGVQGGGTQYF. The CDR3 nucleotides read TGTGCCAGTAGTGTAGGGGTACAGGGAGGAGGGACCCAGTACTTC.

This clonotype was seen repeatedly, ten times or more. This chain joins TRBV5-1 and TRBJ2-3; TRBD1 matches 7 bases. After removal of 2 bases from V and 1 base from J, the junction contained 7 bases not matched to a gene. Germline V lookup: CDR1 SGHRS, CDR2 YFSETQ. This CDR3 contains 16 residues. CDR3 coding DNA: TGCGCCAGCAGCTTACAGGGGTTTGGGCGCACAGATACGCAGTATTTT. It specifies CASSLQGFGRTDTQYF.

This chain uses TRBV6-5 with TRBJ1-5; possible D gene TRBD1, 6 bases. Germline-derived CDR1 and CDR2 are MNHEY and SVGAGI. The CDR3 is 13 amino acids. The V gene lost 2 bases and the J gene lost 7 bases, with 9 bases spanning the gap. The CDR3 reads CASSYDRNQPQHF. CDR3 nucleotide sequence: TGTGCCAGCAGTTACGACAGGAACCAGCCCCAGCATTTT.

The J gene is TRBJ2-7, the V gene TRBV5-1; TRBD1 agrees at 8 bases. The germline V gene has CDR1 SGHRS and CDR2 YFSETQ. The ends lost 5 bases at V and 0 bases at J; junction bases unmatched: 1. The CDR3 is made up of 13 amino acids. CDR3 loop: CASRDRASYEQYF. CDR3 sequence (DNA): TGCGCCAGCAGGGACAGGGCCTCCTACGAGCAGTACTTC.

This chain connects TRBV19 to TRBJ2-3; no clear D gene. Germline V gene lookup returns CDR1 LNHDA and CDR2 SQIVND (reference sequence). The CDR3 is made up of 14 amino acids. Trimming removed 9 bases at V and 0 bases at J, with 13 bases between. CDR3 residues: CASSRLGSTDTQYF. The CDR3 DNA reads as TGTGCCAGCAGCCGCTTGGGGAGCACAGATACGCAGTATTTT.

This clonotype was counted at least ten times. The chain carries TRBV6-1 and TRBJ2-5, with 9 bases lining up with TRBD1. Germline lookup yields CDR1 MNHNS and CDR2 SASEGT. Losses at the gene ends were 4 bases for V and 5 bases for J; bases not matched to a gene: 8. The CDR3 loop spans 15 amino acids. This chain's CDR3 is CASSANRGRGETQYF. DNA for the CDR3: TGTGCCAGCAGTGCTAACAGGGGGCGCGGGGAGACCCAGTACTTC.

For this clonotype: Since a much larger clone is just one base distant, this may be a read error. The CDR3 carries no conserved terminal phenylalanine or tryptophan, so it likely arises from a read error. This chain joins TRBV12-5 and TRBJ2-3; D remains ambiguous. CDR1 LGHNT and CDR2 FRNRAP come from the germline V gene. V lost 5 bases, J lost 3 bases, and 15 bases lay in between. There are 15 residues in the CDR3. CDR3 in DNA: TGTGCTAGTGGTCCAACGGGTCTCGGGACAGATACGCAGTATTTG. Translation: CASGPTGLGTDTQYL.

This chain links TRBV15 with TRBJ1-2; 11 bases align to TRBD1. The J segment lost 4 bases and the V segment lost 5 bases, leaving 9 bases of the junction unmatched. There are 16 residues in the CDR3. Germline loops: CDR1 LNHNV, CDR2 YYDKDF (reference sequence). The chain's CDR3 is CATSPRTGGAGYGYTF. CDR3 bases: TGTGCCACCAGCCCTCGGACAGGGGGCGCCGGCTATGGCTACACCTTC.

The V gene is TRBV7-2, the J gene TRBJ2-7; 8 bases are shared with TRBD1. The CDR3 is 14 residues long. Germline trimming cut 5 bases from V and 4 bases from J; bases unmatched to any gene: 7. Germline CDR1 and CDR2: SGHTA and FQGNSA. The CDR3 reads CASSTRTGRYEQYF. CDR3 nucleotides: TGTGCCAGCAGCACCCGGACAGGGCGGTACGAGCAGTACTTC.

This clonotype was observed many times. The chain couples TRBV6-1 to TRBJ2-5, with D unresolved. Germline-derived CDR1 and CDR2 are MNHNS and SASEGT. The CDR3 length is 15 residues. V was trimmed by 5 bases and J by 11 bases, leaving 24 bases between them. The DNA for the CDR3 is TGTGCCAGCAGTCGGTCGCCCAGGATGGTAATCCAACAGTACTTC. Protein sequence: CASSRSPRMVIQQYF.

The table lists this clonotype with many counts. J is TRBJ2-1 and V is TRBV19; the D gene is possibly TRBD2 (7 bases). Germline CDR1 is LNHDA and CDR2 is SQIVND (reference sequence). With 3 bases removed from V and 5 bases from J, the gap between germline ends came to 11 bases. CDR3 length: 14 amino acids. The chain's CDR3 is CASSIGGRHNEQFF. The CDR3 DNA follows: TGTGCCAGTAGTATCGGGGGGCGCCACAATGAGCAGTTCTTC. The variable domain in full, with the rest retrieved from reference TRBV19 and TRBJ2-1, is DGGITQSPKYLFRKEGQNVTLSCEQNLNHDAMYWYRQDPGQGLRLIYYSQIVNDFQKGDIAEGYSVSREKKESFPLTVTSAQKNPTAFYLCASSIGGRHNEQFFGPGTRLTVL.

A note on this clonotype: With a much larger clone just one base away, this may be a read error. The rearrangement uses TRBV5-1 and TRBJ2-1, with 9 bases fitting TRBD2. The CDR3 spans 15 residues. The germline CDR1 and CDR2 sequences are SGHRS and YFSETQ. The CDR3: CAGSLELAGHNEQFF. CDR3 in DNA: TGCGCCGGCAGCTTGGAGCTAGCGGGACACAATGAGCAGTTCTTC.